The clone carrying this TCR beta chain was seen a few times. Antigen unknown. Prepared TCR beta cDNA libraries contained unique molecular identifiers. When roughly 0.9 to 10 million T cells were used, they gave about 550,000 cDNA molecules. A single record per CDR3 protein comes from TCRdb applying MiXCR to the PCR reads. The data contain roughly 600,000 distinct CDR3 sequences, about 44% of them singletons. This record comes from a study of post-analysis software for immune sequencing data. Study at large: Clinical courses comprised relapsing-remitting, secondary progressive and progressive-relapsing multiple sclerosis.

General study findings and limits: Patients carried a handful of TRBV segments more frequently than controls did, and TRBV5-6, TRBV5-1 and TRBV20-1 were among them.

Trimming left V 2 bases short and J 0 bases short, with 5 bases between. The CDR3 spans 13 residues. Sequencing was carried out using blood. V and J are TRBV12-3 or TRBV12-4 and TRBJ2-7; D call uncertain. The sequence was collected from a girl aged 10-17 years with multiple sclerosis. The CDR3 DNA is TGTGCCAGCAGTTTAAAGTCCTCCTACGAGCAGTACTTC. Protein sequence: CASSLKSSYEQYF.